One and the same sample provided the 8 T cell receptor beta chains below, sequenced in a study of CD8+CD57+ T cells in acquired aplastic anemia. TCR beta VDJ and CDR3 profiling used genomic DNA as template. Using its own MiXCR run on the reads, TCRdb lists one record per CDR3 protein. The table includes some 120,000 distinct CDR3 sequences, around 50% detected once. Sequenced: sorted CD4+, CD8+, or CD8+CD57+ T cells (not recorded which) from PBMCs. These receptors were obtained from a human donor in good health, serving as a control.

This chain links TRBV24-1 with TRBJ1-2, with D unclear. CDR3 size: 11 residues. Germline values: CDR1 KGHDR, CDR2 SFDVKD. With 4 bases removed from V and 6 bases from J, the gap between germline ends came to 5 bases. The CDR3 sequence is CATSDMNGYTF. The DNA of the CDR3 is TGTGCCACCAGTGACATGAATGGCTACACCTTC.

This clonotype was counted many times. The chain combines TRBV5-5 with TRBJ2-5; D possibly corresponds to TRBD2 (5 bases). Germline assignment: CDR1 SGHKS and CDR2 YYEKEE (reference sequence). Trimming cost V 4 bases and J 3 bases, with 10 bases left between them. This CDR3 comprises 13 residues. For the CDR3, the DNA is TGTGCCAGCAGCCCGGTCGGGGAAGAGACCCAGTACTTC. It encodes CASSPVGEETQYF.

There are many counts of this clonotype. V is TRBV2 and J is TRBJ1-1, with a tentative D call TRBD1 (5 bases). V dropped 7 bases and J dropped 0 bases, with 21 bases sitting between them. Germline V CDR1 and CDR2: SNHLY, FYNNEI. This CDR3 is 17 amino acids long. CDR3 nucleotides: TGTGCCAGCACCGTCCGACAGCGTAGGAGTTTGAACACTGAAGCTTTCTTT. Its protein product is CASTVRQRRSLNTEAFF.

With regard to this clonotype: This may stem from a read error, because a much larger clone lies one nucleotide away. The rearrangement joins TRBV12-3 or TRBV12-4 to TRBJ2-2; no firm D call. The CDR3 covers 17 residues. Trimming removed 1 base from V and 5 bases from J, with 17 bases in between. The CDR3 sequence: CASSLEAFPASTGELFF. The CDR3 region has the DNA TGTGCCAGCAGTTTAGAGGCTTTCCCGGCGTCGACCGGGGAGCTGTTTTTT.

V gene TRBV15 combines with J gene TRBJ1-1; D is ambiguous. Germline CDR1 LNHNV, CDR2 YYDKDF (reference sequence). Trimming took 5 bases from V and 1 from J, leaving 14 bases between them. The CDR3 extends over 15 amino acids. The CDR3 nucleotides are TGTGCCACCAGCGGAGTTGCACGGGCGAACACTGAAGCTTTCTTT. It is translated as CATSGVARANTEAFF.

Comments on this clonotype: One junction end disagrees with the germline gene, perhaps due to a read error. V gene TRBV27 combines with J gene TRBJ1-2, with D hard to call. Germline V gene sequence: CDR1 MNHEY, CDR2 SMNVEV (reference sequence). The CDR3 loop spans 16 amino acids. The CDR3 sequence is CPSSPDRGIWDYGYTF. The CDR3 coding sequence is TGTCCCAGCAGCCCCGATCGCGGTATTTGGGACTATGGCTACACCTTC.

This clonotype was picked up many times. The chain employs TRBV9 and TRBJ2-3; D may be TRBD2 (5 bases). The germline gives CDR1 SGDLS, CDR2 YYNGEE. This CDR3 contains 17 residues. V dropped 0 bases and J dropped 4 bases, with 18 bases sitting between them. The CDR3 reads CASSVDEGKGWADTQYF. The CDR3 DNA reads TGTGCCAGCAGCGTAGATGAGGGAAAAGGTTGGGCAGATACGCAGTATTTT.

This chain links TRBV29-1 with TRBJ2-5; TRBD1 agrees at 8 bases. V was clipped by 4 bases and J by 4 bases; unmatched bases: 8. The CDR3 is 14 residues long. CDR1 is SQVTM, CDR2 ANQGSEA, per germline. The CDR3 bases are TGCAGCGTTGGTTGGCAGGGGGCCTCAGAGACCCAGTACTTC. It encodes CSVGWQGASETQYF.